A selection of T cell receptor beta chains follows, all from one sample in a study of cytomegalovirus exposure and HLA in healthy donors. Using immunoSEQ multiplex PCR, the repertoire was profiled, and TCRdb retains in-frame clones only, with some absent. The sample has 300,000 to 350,000 clones; approximately 86% are singletons. Specimen: PBMCs. Every receptor here comes from a man aged 25 to 40 in good health and CMV-seronegative. The CDR3 runs from the conserved cysteine through the conserved F or W. The D gene is left open where the match is weak. Clone sizes are given selectively: once, few, many, or a class where the clone is expanded.

TRBJ1-2,TRBV6-1,-,-,TGTGCCAGTAGTGATCGAGCTGGGCGGGGGAACTATGGCTACACCTTC,CASSDRAGRGNYGYTF
TRBJ2-7,TRBV6-1,-,-,TGTGCCAGCAGTGAAGAGGATAGCGCCAGCTCCTACGAGCAGTACTTC,CASSEEDSASSYEQYF
TRBJ2-1,TRBV13,once,TRBD2,TGTGCCAGCAGCCCTCCTGGAGCTAGCGGGGTCTACAATGAGCAGTTCTTC,CASSPPGASGVYNEQFF
TRBJ2-7,TRBV27,-,-,TGTGCCAGCAGTTTGGTCCGGGACATACCCTACGAGCAGTACTTC,CASSLVRDIPYEQYF
TRBJ1-2,TRBV4-3,-,-,TGCGCCAGCAGCCGTACAGGGAAGGGCTACACCTTC,CASSRTGKGYTF
TRBJ2-7,TRBV4-1,many,-,TGCGCCAGCAGCCAAGGTCCCCAGGGAGGCTACGAGCAGTACTTC,CASSQGPQGGYEQYF
TRBJ1-3,TRBV2,-,-,TGTGCCAGCAGTGCTGCGTGGGGGGTTTATGGAAACACCATATATTTT,CASSAAWGVYGNTIYF
TRBJ2-2,TRBV7-2,-,-,TGTGCCAGTCAGGGGGGTCTCACCGGGGAGCTGTTTTTT,CASQGGLTGELFF
TRBJ1-5,TRBV2,-,-,TGTGCCAGCAGTGAAGGGGGACTCTTTCAGCCCCAGCATTTT,CASSEGGLFQPQHF
TRBJ1-1,TRBV5-5,-,TRBD1,TGTGCCAGCAGCTTGGCTTGGCAGGGGGACACTGAAGCTTTCTTT,CASSLAWQGDTEAFF
TRBJ1-4,TRBV30,once,-,TGTGCCTGGAGCCGATCTCTAGCTAATGAAAAACTGTTTTTT,CAWSRSLANEKLFF
TRBJ1-1,TRBV2,few,TRBD1,TGTGCCAGCAGTGGACAGGGGACAACTGAAGCTTTCTTT,CASSGQGTTEAFF
TRBJ1-1,TRBV7-9,few,-,TGTGCCAGCAGCCTCAGCGGGGGGCTTGGAAACACTGAAGCTTTCTTT,CASSLSGGLGNTEAFF
TRBJ1-1,TRBV29-1,-,-,TGCAGTGGTTCTTACATGAACACTGAAGCTTTCTTT,CSGSYMNTEAFF
TRBJ1-2,TRBV10-3,once,-,TGTGCCATCAGTGAGTCTGAGGCACTCTATGGCTACACCTTC,CAISESEALYGYTF
TRBJ1-5,TRBV19,few,-,TGTGCCAGTAGTATATCCGCGGACTATAGCAATCAGCCCCAGCATTTT,CASSISADYSNQPQHF
TRBJ1-1,TRBV6-6,-,-,TGTGCCAGCAGTACAGAGAACACTGAAGCTTTCTTT,CASSTENTEAFF
TRBJ1-6,TRBV4-2,-,TRBD1,TGTGCCAGCAGCCTCCACTTGACAGGGGACAATAATTCACCCCTCCACTTT,CASSLHLTGDNNSPLHF
TRBJ1-5,TRBV19,-,TRBD1,TGTGCCAGTAGTATAGGGAACAGGGGGGGGGATCAGCCCCAGCATTTT,CASSIGNRGGDQPQHF
TRBJ2-5,TRBV6-5,-,TRBD1,TGTGCCAGCAGTCAGACACCAGGGGGCCGGGAGACCCAGTACTTC,CASSQTPGGRETQYF
TRBJ2-1,TRBV5-1,-,-,TGCGCCAGCAGCTGGGCCGGGACACAAGGCGATGAGCAGTTCTTC,CASSWAGTQGDEQFF
TRBJ1-2,TRBV7-2,-,-,TGTGCCAGCAGCTTTGCGGGGTTGTATGGCTACACCTTC,CASSFAGLYGYTF
TRBJ2-7,TRBV10-3,-,-,TGTGCCATCAGTTCACAGGGCTACGAGCAGTACTTC,CAISSQGYEQYF
TRBJ1-6,TRBV6-5,-,TRBD1,TGTGCCAGTAGGGGACAGCCCTATAATTCACCCCTCCACTTT,CASRGQPYNSPLHF
TRBJ1-1,TRBV6-5,-,-,TGTGCCAGCACCCCTCCAAACGGGGGCACTGAAGCTTTCTTT,CASTPPNGGTEAFF
TRBJ1-5,TRBV19,-,-,TGTGCCAGTAGTAAAGTCACTTATAGCAATCAGCCCCAGCATTTT,CASSKVTYSNQPQHF
TRBJ2-7,TRBV4-3,few,-,TGCGCCAGCAGCCAACGGCCTAGCGACGAGCAGTACTTC,CASSQRPSDEQYF
TRBJ2-5,TRBV6-1,-,TRBD2,TGTGCCAGCGCCGTGGGACTAGCGATTCAAGAGACCCAGTACTTC,CASAVGLAIQETQYF
TRBJ1-2,TRBV4-3,-,-,TGCGCCAGCAGCCAGTCTAGGGGGAACTATGGCTACACCTTC,CASSQSRGNYGYTF
TRBJ2-7,TRBV7-2,once,TRBD2,TGTGCCAGCAGCTCCCCGGGACTAGCGGGGGGTAACGAGCAGTACTTC,CASSSPGLAGGNEQYF
TRBJ1-2,TRBV5-1,-,-,TGCGCCAGCAGCCCCTCGCAGGCTAACTATGGCTACACCTTC,CASSPSQANYGYTF
TRBJ1-5,TRBV19,-,-,TGTGCCAGTCTCCATCGAACTCAGGGAGGTAGCAATCAGCCCCAGCATTTT,CASLHRTQGGSNQPQHF
TRBJ1-5,TRBV18,few,-,TGTGCCAGCTCACCATTAGGGGGCAATCAGCCCCAGCATTTT,CASSPLGGNQPQHF
TRBJ1-6,TRBV19,-,TRBD1,TGTGCCAGTTCACCTGTGGGGACAGGGGGTTCTAATTCACCCCTCCACTTT,CASSPVGTGGSNSPLHF
TRBJ2-1,TRBV4-1,-,-,TGCGCCAGCAGCCAAGAAAGAAGGCTAGCCGATGAGCAGTTCTTC,CASSQERRLADEQFF
TRBJ2-2,TRBV6-5,once,-,TGTGCCAGCAGTTTTACAGGGGGGGACACCGGGGAGCTGTTTTTT,CASSFTGGDTGELFF
TRBJ1-2,TRBV7-9,-,-,TGTGCCAGCAGCCGCCTTGGGGCTGATTTAGGGCCCTATGGCTACACCTTC,CASSRLGADLGPYGYTF
TRBJ1-5,TRBV19,once,-,TGTGCCAGTTCCTCCCCCACAGGCTGGAGCAATCAGCCCCAGCATTTT,CASSSPTGWSNQPQHF
TRBJ2-2,TRBV7-2,-,TRBD1,TGTGCCAGCAGCCCAGTAACGACAGGGGGAAACACCGGGGAGCTGTTTTTT,CASSPVTTGGNTGELFF
TRBJ1-2,TRBV7-2,-,-,TGTGCCAGCAGCCCAGGGGCAGGGCACTATGGCTACACCTTC,CASSPGAGHYGYTF
TRBJ1-1,TRBV19,-,TRBD1,TGTGCCAGTATGAGGACAGGGAGCACTGAAGCTTTCTTT,CASMRTGSTEAFF
TRBJ1-1,TRBV20-1,-,-,TGCAGTGTACCGATTAGCGGAGCTTTCTTT,CSVPISGAFF
TRBJ2-1,TRBV4-3,-,-,TGCGCCAGCAGCCAAGGGCGACAGGTCTACAATGAGCAGTTCTTC,CASSQGRQVYNEQFF
TRBJ2-1,TRBV2,few,TRBD1,TGTGCCAGCAAAGGGTGGACAGGGCCCAATGAGCAGTTCTTC,CASKGWTGPNEQFF
TRBJ2-1,TRBV6-1,-,-,TGTGCCAGCAGTGATGACAGCTACAATGAGCAGTTCTTC,CASSDDSYNEQFF
TRBJ2-5,TRBV27,-,-,TGTGCCAGCAGTTTGGCCCCTCAAGAGACCCAGTACTTC,CASSLAPQETQYF